This is a list of T cell receptor beta chains from one sample in a study of shared clonotypes between healthy human individuals. TCRdb keeps only in-frame clones here, not all; method: immunoSEQ multiplex PCR. The data show a few million clones, just over 90% seen once. Sequencing was done on a sample of naive CD4+ T cells from PBMCs. The receptor set was obtained from a young man in good health. Some clones in this sample may be carry-over from other donors' samples. CDR3s leave out the opening cysteine and the closing phenylalanine or tryptophan. D genes are given only for firm matches.

V,D,J,CDR3
TRBV28,-,TRBJ2-3,ASTRVDPSTDTQY
TRBV5-4,-,TRBJ1-2,ASSLETPEDYGYT
TRBV6-5,-,TRBJ2-7,ASSYSIGEAYEQY
TRBV5-1,-,TRBJ1-2,ASSPQGSGYT
TRBV5-1,TRBD2,TRBJ2-7,ASSLVPPSGSSRGRSSEQY
TRBV4-1,-,TRBJ1-5,ASSQDRAFGDQPQH
TRBV5-1,-,TRBJ1-1,ASSTLTGSATEAF
TRBV9,-,TRBJ2-6,ASSVGDLSGANVLT
TRBV7-3,-,TRBJ2-5,ASSLRGDTQETQY
TRBV19,-,TRBJ1-3,ASKAGSSGNTIY
TRBV30,-,TRBJ2-5,AWSFGGEETQY
TRBV7-8,TRBD1,TRBJ2-7,ASSLRQGPYEQY
TRBV6-6,-,TRBJ2-7,ASSGTAYEQY
TRBV4-3,-,TRBJ1-1,ASSPMGGDTEAF
TRBV4-2,TRBD2,TRBJ2-2,ASSQLREAGGPLNTGELF
TRBV2,-,TRBJ1-2,ASSEGGQGYGYT
TRBV10-2,-,TRBJ2-7,ARRPSGEQY
TRBV27,-,TRBJ2-6,ASSPAPRSGANVLT
TRBV19,-,TRBJ2-6,ASSIGGISGANVLT
TRBV4-1,TRBD2,TRBJ2-3,ASSPSSGTSDTQY
TRBV5-1,TRBD1,TRBJ1-2,ASSLGDRGRNYGYT
TRBV2,-,TRBJ2-7,ASSDLNYEQY
TRBV18,-,TRBJ2-3,ASSPPGALSTDTQY
TRBV11-2,-,TRBJ2-6,ASSSSDSGANVLT
TRBV2,TRBD1,TRBJ2-7,ASGETGQTYEQY